A single sample gave rise to the 2 T cell receptor beta chains below, sequenced in a study of spatial heterogeneity in lung cancer (dated 2019 in TCRdb). The time point tag for this specimen amounts to: sample taken at primary tumor resection. For TCR sequencing, whole RNA was extracted from tumor and nontumor lung tissue, or from cryopreserved PBMC samples, and no cell sorting was done. The method behind the library was 5' RACE. Sequencing used a NextSeq 500. TCRdb itself trimmed the public reads at Q25 with fastp, ran MiXCR and retained productive beta chains. Here each entry gathers all rows of one CDR3 protein and keeps the most common genes and DNA. In all, the sample holds roughly 39,000 distinct CDR3 sequences, and 6.5% to 8% of those were seen once. Of the sample, about 45% is held by the ten largest clones. Sequencing used PBMCs, obtained at surgery. These receptors all stem from a female donor with early-stage non-small cell lung cancer.

In this sample, this clonotype turned up a few times. This rearrangement joins TRBV6-5 to TRBJ2-5, with 9 nucleotides matching TRBD2. The CDR3 length is 16 residues. The germline V gene encodes CDR1 MNHEY and CDR2 SVGAGI. V was pared by 6 bases and J by 4 bases, with 12 bases of the junction left unmatched. The CDR3 bases are TGTGCCAGCAGCCCGGGGCGGGGGGGATTTGGAGAGACCCAGTACTTC. It translates to CASSPGRGGFGETQYF.

This clonotype occurred many times. The genes are TRBV7-2 and TRBJ2-7; TRBD1 agrees at 8 bases. Germline trimming cut 5 bases from V and 5 bases from J; bases unmatched to any gene: 11. Germline lookup yields CDR1 SGHTA and CDR2 FQGNSA. The CDR3 loop spans 15 amino acids. The CDR3 loop is CASSLKTGDGNEQYF. CDR3 sequence (DNA): TGTGCCAGCAGCCTAAAGACAGGGGACGGAAACGAGCAGTACTTC.